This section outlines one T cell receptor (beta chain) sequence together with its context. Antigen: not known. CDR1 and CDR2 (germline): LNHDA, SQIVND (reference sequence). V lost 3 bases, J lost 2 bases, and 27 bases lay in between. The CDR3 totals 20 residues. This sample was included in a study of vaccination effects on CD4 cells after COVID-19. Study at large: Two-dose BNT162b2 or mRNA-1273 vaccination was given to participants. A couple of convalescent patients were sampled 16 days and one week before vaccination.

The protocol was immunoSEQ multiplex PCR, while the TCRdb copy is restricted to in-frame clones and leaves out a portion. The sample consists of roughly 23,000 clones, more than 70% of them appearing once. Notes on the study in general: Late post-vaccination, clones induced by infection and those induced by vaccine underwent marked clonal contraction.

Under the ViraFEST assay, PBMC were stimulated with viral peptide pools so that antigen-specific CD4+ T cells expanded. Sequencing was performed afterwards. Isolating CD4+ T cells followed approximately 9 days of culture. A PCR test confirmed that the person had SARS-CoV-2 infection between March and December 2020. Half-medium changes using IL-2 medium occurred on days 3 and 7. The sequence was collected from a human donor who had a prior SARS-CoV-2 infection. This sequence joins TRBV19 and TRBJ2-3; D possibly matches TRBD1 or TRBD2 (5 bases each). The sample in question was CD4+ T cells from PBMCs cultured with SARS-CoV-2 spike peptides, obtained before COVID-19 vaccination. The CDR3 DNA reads TGTGCCAGTAGTATCGGAGGTTTTGATTGGGGCGGGTACTTCACAGATACGCAGTATTTT. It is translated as CASSIGGFDWGGYFTDTQYF.